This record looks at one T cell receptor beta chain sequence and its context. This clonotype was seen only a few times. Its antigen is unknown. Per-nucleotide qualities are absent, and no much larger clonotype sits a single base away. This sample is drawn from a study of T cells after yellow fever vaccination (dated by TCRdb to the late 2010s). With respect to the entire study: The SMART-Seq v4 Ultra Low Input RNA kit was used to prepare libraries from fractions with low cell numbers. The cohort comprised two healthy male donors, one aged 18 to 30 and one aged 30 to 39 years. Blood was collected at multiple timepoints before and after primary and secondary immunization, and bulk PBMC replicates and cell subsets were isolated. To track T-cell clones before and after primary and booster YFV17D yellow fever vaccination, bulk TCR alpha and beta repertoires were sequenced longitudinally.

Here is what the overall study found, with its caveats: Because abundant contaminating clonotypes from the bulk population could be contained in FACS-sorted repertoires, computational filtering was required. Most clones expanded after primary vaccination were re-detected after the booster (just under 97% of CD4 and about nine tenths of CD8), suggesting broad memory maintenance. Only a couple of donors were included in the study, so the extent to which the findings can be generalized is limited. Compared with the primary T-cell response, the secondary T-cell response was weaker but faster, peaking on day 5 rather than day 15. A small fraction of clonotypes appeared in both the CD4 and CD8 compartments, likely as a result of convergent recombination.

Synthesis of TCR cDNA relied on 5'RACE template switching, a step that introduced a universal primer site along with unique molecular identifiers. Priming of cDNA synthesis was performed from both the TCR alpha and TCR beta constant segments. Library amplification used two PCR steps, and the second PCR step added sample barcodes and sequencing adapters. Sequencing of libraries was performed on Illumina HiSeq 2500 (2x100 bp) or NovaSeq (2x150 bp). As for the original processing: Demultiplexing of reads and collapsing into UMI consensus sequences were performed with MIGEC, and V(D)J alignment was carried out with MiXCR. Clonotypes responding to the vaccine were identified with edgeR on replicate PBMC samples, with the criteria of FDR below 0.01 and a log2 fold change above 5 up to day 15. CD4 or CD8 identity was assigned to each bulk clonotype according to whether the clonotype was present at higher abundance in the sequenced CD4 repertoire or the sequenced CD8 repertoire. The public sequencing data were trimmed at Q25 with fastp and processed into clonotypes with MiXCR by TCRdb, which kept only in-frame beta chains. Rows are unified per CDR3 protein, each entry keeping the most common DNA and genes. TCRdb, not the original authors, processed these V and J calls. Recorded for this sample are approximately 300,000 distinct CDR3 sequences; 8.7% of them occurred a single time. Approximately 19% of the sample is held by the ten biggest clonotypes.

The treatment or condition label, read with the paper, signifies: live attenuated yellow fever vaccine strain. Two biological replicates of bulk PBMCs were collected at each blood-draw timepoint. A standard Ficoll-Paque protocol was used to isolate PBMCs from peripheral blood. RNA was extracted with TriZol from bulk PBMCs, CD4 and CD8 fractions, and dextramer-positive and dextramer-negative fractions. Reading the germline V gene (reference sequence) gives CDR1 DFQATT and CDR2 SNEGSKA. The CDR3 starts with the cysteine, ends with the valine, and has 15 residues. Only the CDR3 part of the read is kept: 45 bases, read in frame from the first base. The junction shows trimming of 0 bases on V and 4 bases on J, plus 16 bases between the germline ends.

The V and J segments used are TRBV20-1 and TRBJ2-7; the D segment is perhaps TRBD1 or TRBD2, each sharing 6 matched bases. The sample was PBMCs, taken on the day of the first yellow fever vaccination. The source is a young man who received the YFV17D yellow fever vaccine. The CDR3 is CSAREGRGPGYEQYV. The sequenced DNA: TGCAGTGCTAGAGAGGGACGGGGGCCAGGTTACGAGCAGTACGTC.